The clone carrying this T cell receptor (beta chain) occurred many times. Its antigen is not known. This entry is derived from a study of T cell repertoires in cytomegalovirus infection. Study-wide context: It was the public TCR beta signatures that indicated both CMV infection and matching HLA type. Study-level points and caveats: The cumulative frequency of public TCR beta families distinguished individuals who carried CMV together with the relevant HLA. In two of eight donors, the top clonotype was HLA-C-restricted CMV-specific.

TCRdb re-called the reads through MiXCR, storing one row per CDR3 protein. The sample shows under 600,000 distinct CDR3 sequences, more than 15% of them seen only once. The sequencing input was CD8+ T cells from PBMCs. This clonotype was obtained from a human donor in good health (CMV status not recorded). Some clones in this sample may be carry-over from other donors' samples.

Here the CDR3 DNA reads TGTGCCACCAGCAGAGATCGGGCCCGAGGGCCGCAGTTCTTC. Translating gives CATSRDRARGPQFF. The chain couples TRBV15 to TRBJ2-1; a possible D gene is TRBD2 (5 bases). CDR3 size: 14 residues. Germline CDR1 reads LNHNV; CDR2 reads YYDKDF (reference sequence). V was shortened by 0 bases and J by 12 bases, with 15 bases between the two germline ends. The full variable domain, completed using reference TRBV15 and TRBJ2-1, is DAMVIQNPRYQVTQFGKPVTLSCSQTLNHNVMYWYQQKSSQAPKLLFHYYDKDFNNEADTPDNFQSRRPNTSFCFLDIRSPGLGDTAMYLCATSRDRARGPQFFGPGTRLTVL.